This T cell receptor (beta chain) was captured in a study of shared clonotypes between healthy human individuals (dated by TCRdb to 2019 to 2021). Background for the entire study: The cohort included three men and a couple of women between 18 and 49 years of age. To increase sequencing depth and limit assay-specific biases, TCR repertoire library preparation and sequencing were carried out by different laboratories using diverse techniques. For each donor, three plates each were used for CD4 naive and CD4 memory, two plates were used for CD8 naive, and one plate was used for CD8 memory. Each donor's leukapheresis produced roughly between roughly 0.94 and 9.5 billion PBMCs. To estimate repertoire size and how much clonotype sharing occurs between individuals, the study deeply sequenced the blood TCR repertoires of about 5 healthy adults.

Overall study results and their limits: Compared with non-shared clonotypes, clonotypes shared by all four sorted-subset donors had higher generation probabilities. Sharing across a handful of donors was observed for approximately 5% of naive CD4, less than 4% of naive CD8, over 2% of memory CD4, and about 0.4% of memory CD8 clonotypes. Sampling was limited to blood, and TCR repertoires in tissue likely differ from TCR repertoires in blood. Based on pairwise subsampling, the degree of clonotype sharing among donors was expected to be affected by sequencing depth. Naive subsets generally had larger estimated clonotype richness than memory subsets did. Incomplete sequencing was indicated by rarefaction of sorted-subset datasets, despite the large sequencing depth. The genetic and exposure-history diversity represented was limited by the small number of donors.

TCR CDR3 regions were amplified from genomic DNA by multiplex PCR using the deep immunoSEQ assay. Genomic DNA extracted from each cell subset was distributed evenly over all wells of several immunoSEQ 96-well plates, and each plate served as one replicate. For sorted subsets, each replicate PCR was loaded with around 200 ng genomic DNA, equivalent to 30,000 or so T cell genomes. Purified libraries were quantified with a Qubit 3.0 fluorometer, sized on a Bioanalyzer 2100, and re-quantified with the KAPA Library Quantification kit. Each immunoSEQ 96-well plate was sequenced on its own single-read 150-cycle Illumina NextSeq 550 flow cell. As for how the authors treated the data: Because only junctional sequences without quality scores were contained in the immunoSEQ output, filtering matching that applied to full-length reads could not be performed. Sequences were annotated with PyIR, a Python wrapper for IgBLAST v1.9, and V/J genes and CDR3 were assigned using IMGT germline references. Reads were removed for weak V/J assignments (E-value above 1e-6), missing CDR3, stop codons, out-of-frame junctions, or ambiguous translated residues. V3J clonotypes were defined as sequences sharing an identical inferred V gene, J gene, and CDR3 amino acid sequence. The percentage overlap between two repertoires was calculated by dividing the number of shared unique clonotypes by the size of the smaller repertoire. Three approaches were used to assess repertoire richness: RTK rarefaction, the Chao1 estimator, and Recon v2.1 estimates of unobserved clonotypes. OLGA was used to compute generation probabilities for all TCRbeta clonotypes that the gDNA method yielded from a few donors. The table was pulled from immuneACCESS by TCRdb, which kept in-frame rearrangements only. Such tables lose some clones; where checked, under half of the loss comes from unresolved V genes, and the rest has no known cause. V and J calls and clone size are those listed in that table; D and trimming were worked out from the DNA. Counted in this sample were about 1.5 million clones; around 98% of them appeared once. About 0.4% of the sample is taken by the ten largest.

Donors were healthy HIV-negative adults with no recently reported acute infections or vaccinations. Every donor was a Caucasian adult living in Nashville, Tennessee, USA. CD4+ T cells were enriched by magnetic negative selection, after which naive cells were positively selected on CD45RA and the negative fraction was taken as the memory subset. Blood was collected by leukapheresis, and PBMCs were isolated by Ficoll-Histopaque density gradient centrifugation and then cryopreserved in liquid nitrogen vapor phase. Analytical flow cytometry was used to check the purity and quantity of each magnetically sorted T cell population. Each sorted fraction had its genomic DNA isolated and then quantified by UV absorbance on a Nanodrop 2000c. Details on this clone: There is no known antigen for this receptor. Per-base quality was not reported, and no clone a single base away is much larger than it.

The specimen sequenced was naive CD4+ T cells sorted from blood. Interpreted using the paper, the cell subset or site label stands for: CD45RA+ positively selected. The receptor comes from a man between 25 and 39 years old in good health.

Here is the DNA: TGTGCCAGCAGCCCGTGGACAGTTGGGACTAGCGGGATTACCTCCTACGAGCAGTACTTC. Its protein product is CASSPWTVGTSGITSYEQYF. The rearrangement joined TRBV14 to TRBJ2-7; 13 bases in the junction line up with TRBD2. The CDR1 and CDR2 encoded by the germline V gene are SGHDN and FVKESK. V is cut back by 4 bases and J by 0 bases, with 15 bases in the junction unmatched. Counted from cysteine to phenylalanine, this CDR3 has 20 amino acids. The retained sequence is limited to the CDR3, 60 bases, with the frame set at the first base.